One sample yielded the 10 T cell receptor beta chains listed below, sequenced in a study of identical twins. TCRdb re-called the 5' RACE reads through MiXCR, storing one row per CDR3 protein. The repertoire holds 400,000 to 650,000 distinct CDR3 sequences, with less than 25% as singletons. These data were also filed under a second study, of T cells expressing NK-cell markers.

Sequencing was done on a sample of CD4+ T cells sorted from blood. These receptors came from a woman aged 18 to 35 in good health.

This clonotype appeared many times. CDR3 nucleotides: TGTGCCAGCAGTGTACAAGGGAATCAGCCCCAGCATTTT. It translates to CASSVQGNQPQHF. The rearrangement joins TRBV6-2 or TRBV6-3 to TRBJ1-5; D is uncertain. The V gene's germline CDR1 is MNHEY and CDR2 SVGEGT. This CDR3 spans 13 amino acids. Trimming left V 5 bases short and J 4 bases short, with 9 bases between.

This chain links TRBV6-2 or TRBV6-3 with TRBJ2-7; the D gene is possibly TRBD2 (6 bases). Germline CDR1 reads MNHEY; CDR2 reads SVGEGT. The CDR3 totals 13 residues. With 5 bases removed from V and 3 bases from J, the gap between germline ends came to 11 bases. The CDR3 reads CASSAGTDYEQYF. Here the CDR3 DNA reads TGTGCCAGCAGTGCGGGGACCGACTACGAGCAGTACTTC.

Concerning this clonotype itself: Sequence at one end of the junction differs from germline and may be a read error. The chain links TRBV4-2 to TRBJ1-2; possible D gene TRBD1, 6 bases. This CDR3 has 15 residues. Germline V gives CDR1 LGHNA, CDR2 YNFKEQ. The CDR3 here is CACSFVGQLGYGYTF. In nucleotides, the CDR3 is TGTGCCTGCAGCTTCGTCGGACAGTTGGGCTATGGCTACACCTTC.

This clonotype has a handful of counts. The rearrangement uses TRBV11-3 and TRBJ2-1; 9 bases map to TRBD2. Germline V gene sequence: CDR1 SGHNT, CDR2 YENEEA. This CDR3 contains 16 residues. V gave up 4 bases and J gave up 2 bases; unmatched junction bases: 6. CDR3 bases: TGTGCCAGCAGCTGGCGCGGGGGGGGTGCCTACAATGAGCAGTTCTTC. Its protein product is CASSWRGGGAYNEQFF.

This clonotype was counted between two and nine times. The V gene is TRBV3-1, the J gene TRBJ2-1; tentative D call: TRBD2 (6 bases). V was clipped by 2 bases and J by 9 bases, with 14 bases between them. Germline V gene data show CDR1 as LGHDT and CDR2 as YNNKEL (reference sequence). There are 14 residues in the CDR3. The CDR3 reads CASSQTTSSVEQFF. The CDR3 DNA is TGTGCCAGCAGCCAAACGACTAGTTCAGTTGAGCAGTTCTTC.

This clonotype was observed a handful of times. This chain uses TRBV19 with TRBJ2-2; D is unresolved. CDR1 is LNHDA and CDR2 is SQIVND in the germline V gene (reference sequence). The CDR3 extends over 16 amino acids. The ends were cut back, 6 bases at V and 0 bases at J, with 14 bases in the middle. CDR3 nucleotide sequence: TGTGCCAGTAGGGGCGGAGATTACGCGAACACCGGGGAGCTGTTTTTT. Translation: CASRGGDYANTGELFF.

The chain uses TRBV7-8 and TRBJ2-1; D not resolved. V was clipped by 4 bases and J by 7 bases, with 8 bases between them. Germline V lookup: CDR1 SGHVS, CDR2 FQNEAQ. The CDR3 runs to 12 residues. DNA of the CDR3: TGTGCCAGCAGCTCCCCGTTTAATGAGCAGTTCTTC. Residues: CASSSPFNEQFF. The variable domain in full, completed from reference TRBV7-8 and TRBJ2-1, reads GAGVSQSPRYKVAKRGQDVALRCDPISGHVSLFWYQQALGQGPEFLTYFQNEAQLDKSGLPSDRFFAERPEGSVSTLKIQRTQQEDSAVYLCASSSPFNEQFFGPGTRLTVL.

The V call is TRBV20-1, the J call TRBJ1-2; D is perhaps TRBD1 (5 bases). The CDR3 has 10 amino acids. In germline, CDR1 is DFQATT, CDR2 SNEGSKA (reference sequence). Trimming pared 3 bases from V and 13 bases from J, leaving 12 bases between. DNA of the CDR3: TGCAGTGCTAGTATGGGGGGAGGCACCTTC. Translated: CSASMGGGTF.

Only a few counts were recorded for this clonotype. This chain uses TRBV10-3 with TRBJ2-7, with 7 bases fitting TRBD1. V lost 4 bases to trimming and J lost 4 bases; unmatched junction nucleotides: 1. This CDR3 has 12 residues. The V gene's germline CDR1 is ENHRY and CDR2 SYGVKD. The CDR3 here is CAISGDRYEQYF. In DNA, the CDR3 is TGTGCCATCAGTGGGGACAGATACGAGCAGTACTTC.

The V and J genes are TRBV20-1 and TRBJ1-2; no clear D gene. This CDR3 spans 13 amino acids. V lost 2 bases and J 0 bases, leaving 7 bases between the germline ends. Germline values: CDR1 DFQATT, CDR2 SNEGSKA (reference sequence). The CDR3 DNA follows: TGCAGTGCTAGACAGGACCCTAACTATGGCTACACCTTC. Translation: CSARQDPNYGYTF.